These 11 T cell receptor beta chains came from one sample sequenced in a study of T-cell reconstitution after alpha-beta-depleted transplantation in children. Using unique molecular identifiers, the investigators prepared the TCRbeta library. Each CDR3 protein gets one entry after TCRdb re-called the PCR reads with MiXCR. The sample records around 400,000 distinct CDR3 sequences, around 21% being singletons. The sequences come from PBMCs from the stem cell graft donor, collected from the stem cell graft. The source of these receptors is a human donor who donated a stem cell graft to a child with acute myeloid leukemia.

The chain employs TRBV28 and TRBJ2-1; D may correspond to TRBD1 or TRBD2 (5 bases each). V dropped 7 bases and J dropped 4 bases, with 17 bases sitting between them. The CDR3 runs to 15 residues. Per germline, CDR1 MDHEN and CDR2 SYDVKM. Here the CDR3 DNA reads TGTGCCAGCACCCTGGCTAGGGGAGTTTACAATGAGCAGTTCTTC. This translates into CASTLARGVYNEQFF. Supplemented by reference TRBV28 and TRBJ2-1, the full variable domain reads DVKVTQSSRYLVKRTGEKVFLECVQDMDHENMFWYRQDPGLGLRLIYFSYDVKMKEKGDIPEGYSVSREKKERFSLILESASTNQTSMYLCASTLARGVYNEQFFGPGTRLTVL.

This clonotype has ten or more counts. The chain uses TRBV20-1 and TRBJ2-1; 10 positions agree with TRBD2. The CDR3 spans 16 residues. J lost 3 bases, V lost 3 bases, and 8 bases had no gene match. CDR1 and CDR2 from the germline V gene are DFQATT and SNEGSKA (reference sequence). CDR3 amino acids: CSARSRLAGVYNEQFF. DNA of the CDR3: TGCAGTGCTAGGTCTCGACTAGCGGGTGTCTACAATGAGCAGTTCTTC.

This clonotype was observed many times. The CDR3 reads CAISERGDRGNNEQFF. The DNA for the CDR3 is TGTGCCATCAGTGAGAGGGGGGACAGGGGGAACAATGAGCAGTTCTTC. This rearrangement joins TRBV10-3 to TRBJ2-1, with 11 bases identical to TRBD1. Germline loops: CDR1 ENHRY, CDR2 SYGVKD. The trim removed 2 bases at V and 5 bases at J, leaving 5 bases unmatched. The length of the CDR3 is 16 residues.

This clonotype was seen only a few times. This chain uses TRBV12-3 or TRBV12-4 with TRBJ2-2, with 10 bases fitting TRBD2. V shed 6 bases, J shed 5 bases, and the junction held 12 bases outside the gene matches. The CDR3 spans 17 residues. CDR3 amino acids: CASSLWGSGRTTGELFF. The CDR3 region has the DNA TGTGCCAGCAGCCTCTGGGGTAGCGGGAGGACAACCGGGGAGCTGTTTTTT.

This clonotype showed up just a few times. This rearrangement joins TRBV7-2 to TRBJ1-2, with D possibly matching TRBD1 (5 bases). V was shortened by 4 bases and J by 2 bases, with 17 bases between the two germline ends. Germline loops: CDR1 SGHTA, CDR2 FQGNSA. The CDR3 runs to 16 residues. CDR3 nucleotides: TGTGCCAGCAGCTCACTAAACCGGACACCGAACTATGGCTACACCTTC. Its translation: CASSSLNRTPNYGYTF.

The chain recombines TRBV20-1 with TRBJ2-3; 8 bases match TRBD1. CDR3 length: 14 amino acids. The junction had 6 bases not matched to a gene; V was cut back by 3 bases and J by 4 bases. Germline V gene lookup returns CDR1 DFQATT and CDR2 SNEGSKA (reference sequence). The CDR3 reads CSASLDRGADTQYF. As DNA, the CDR3 is TGCAGTGCTAGTCTCGACAGGGGCGCAGATACGCAGTATTTT.

The table lists this clonotype with a few counts. V is TRBV20-1 and J is TRBJ2-2, with no clear D. Germline values: CDR1 DFQATT, CDR2 SNEGSKA (reference sequence). The CDR3 totals 14 residues. Trimming took 0 bases from V and 1 from J, leaving 6 bases between them. This CDR3 is CSARDVQNTGELFF. In DNA form, the CDR3 reads TGCAGTGCTAGAGATGTGCAGAACACCGGGGAGCTGTTTTTT.

The rearrangement uses TRBV20-1 and TRBJ1-5; D is uncertain. The CDR3 consists of 12 residues. Trimming pared 6 bases from V and 5 bases from J, leaving 11 bases between. Germline-derived CDR1 and CDR2 are DFQATT and SNEGSKA (reference sequence). CDR3 in amino acids: CSANREYQPQHF. Written as DNA, the CDR3 is TGCAGTGCCAACCGGGAATATCAGCCCCAGCATTTT.

This clonotype has more than one count but fewer than ten. The chain links TRBV12-3 or TRBV12-4 to TRBJ2-1, with 7 positions matching TRBD2. CDR3 size: 13 residues. Trimming took 9 bases from V and 3 from J; bases not matched to a gene: 5. The CDR3 sequence is CASSRDYYNEQFF. DNA of the CDR3: TGTGCCAGTTCCCGGGACTACTACAATGAGCAGTTCTTC.

In its sample, this clonotype was seen a few times. CDR3 residues: CASSQGAENSGANVLTF. CDR3 nucleotides: TGCGCCAGCAGCCAAGGGGCGGAGAACTCTGGGGCCAACGTCCTGACTTTC. The chain is built from TRBV4-1 and TRBJ2-6, with D hard to call. The CDR3 covers 17 residues. The germline V gene has CDR1 MGHRA and CDR2 YSYEKL. V was pared by 1 base and J by 0 bases, with 10 bases between.

The chain recombines TRBV7-9 with TRBJ2-2; tentatively, D is TRBD2 (5 bases). This CDR3 has 13 residues. Trimming took 10 bases from V and 1 from J, leaving 10 bases between them. Germline CDR1 reads SEHNR; CDR2 reads FQNEAQ (reference sequence). The CDR3 nucleotides read TGTGCCATAGGACGGGGGAACACCGGGGAGCTGTTTTTT. The encoded protein is CAIGRGNTGELFF.